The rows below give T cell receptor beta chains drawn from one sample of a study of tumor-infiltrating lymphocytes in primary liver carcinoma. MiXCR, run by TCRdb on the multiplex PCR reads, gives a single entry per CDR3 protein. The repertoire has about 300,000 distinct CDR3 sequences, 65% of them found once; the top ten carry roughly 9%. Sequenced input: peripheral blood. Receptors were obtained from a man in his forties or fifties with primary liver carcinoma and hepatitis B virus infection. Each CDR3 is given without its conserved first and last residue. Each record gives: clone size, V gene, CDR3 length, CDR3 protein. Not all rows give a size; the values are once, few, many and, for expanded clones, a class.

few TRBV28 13 ASRPLDRMNYGYT
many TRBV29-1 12 SVEWRQLNYGYT
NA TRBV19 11 ASNEGRVPEAF
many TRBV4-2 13 ASSQVIGRGTEAF
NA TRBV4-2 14 ASSQETGSYNSPLH
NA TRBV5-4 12 ASSLRTLGGERY
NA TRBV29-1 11 NVDPGNSYEQC
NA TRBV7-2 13 ASSLLRLAAYEQY
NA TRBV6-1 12 ALSAGVVADMQY
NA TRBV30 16 AWSRTSGSSGSYNEQF
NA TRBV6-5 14 ASSYDAGPLNTEAF
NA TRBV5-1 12 ASTTGQMNTEAF
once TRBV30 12 AWSGGGPDYEQY
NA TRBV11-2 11 ASSLTSGGTIY
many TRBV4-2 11 ASSQGTTAEQF
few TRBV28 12 ASSWGQGAYGYT
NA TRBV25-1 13 ASAGEEKGQGEQY
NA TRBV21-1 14 ASIKAWGRVGDTQY
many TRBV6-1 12 ASSEVGNSAEAF
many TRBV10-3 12 AISESQGTHEQF
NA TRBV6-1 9 ASSSGPEMF
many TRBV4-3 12 ASRTDAQTDTQY
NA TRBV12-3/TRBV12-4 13 ASSARGRDTGELF
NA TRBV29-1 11 SARDRNSSRLR
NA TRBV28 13 ASSSPAAGGYEQY
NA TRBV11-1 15 ASSLTGRLAGYNEQF
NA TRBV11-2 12 ASSSQVGGDEHF
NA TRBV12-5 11 ASAANGTNEQF
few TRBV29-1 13 SVGVGWGINTEAF
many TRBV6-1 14 ASTKHPRDTSYEQY
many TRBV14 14 ASSRRAAANTGELF
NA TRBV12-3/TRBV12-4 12 ASCLAGGVDVQY
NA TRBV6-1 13 ASSATSGTIYEQY
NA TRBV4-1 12 ASSVSGNTNTQY
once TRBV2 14 ASSDGGQPSNQSQH
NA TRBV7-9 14 ASSLGTAMGWDEQY
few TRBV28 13 ASSSFSGGQETQY
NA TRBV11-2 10 ASSPGGYVHY
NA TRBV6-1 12 ASRDRVGGQPQH
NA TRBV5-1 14 ASSLGGAANTGELF
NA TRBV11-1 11 VSSLTGIYEQF
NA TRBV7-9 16 ASSPLITSGSNTGELF
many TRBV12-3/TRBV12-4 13 ASSDRGSGSYEQY
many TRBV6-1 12 ASRPSASYNEQF
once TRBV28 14 ASAQGGLSGYNEQF
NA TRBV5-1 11 ASSPAGHYEQY
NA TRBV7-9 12 ASSKPDGQETRY
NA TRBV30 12 AWRISIMNTEAF
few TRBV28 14 ASSLRLLAGSQPQH
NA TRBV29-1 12 SLPKGAYTDTQY
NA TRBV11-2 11 ASSGDPEQPQL
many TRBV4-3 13 ASSQGAINTGELF
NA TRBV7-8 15 ASSPGTSESGGETQY
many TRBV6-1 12 ASFGRLAVNEQF
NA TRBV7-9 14 ASSPETSGTNNEQF
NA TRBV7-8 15 ASSQALAGESYNEQF
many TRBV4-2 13 ASSTQRLSGNTIY